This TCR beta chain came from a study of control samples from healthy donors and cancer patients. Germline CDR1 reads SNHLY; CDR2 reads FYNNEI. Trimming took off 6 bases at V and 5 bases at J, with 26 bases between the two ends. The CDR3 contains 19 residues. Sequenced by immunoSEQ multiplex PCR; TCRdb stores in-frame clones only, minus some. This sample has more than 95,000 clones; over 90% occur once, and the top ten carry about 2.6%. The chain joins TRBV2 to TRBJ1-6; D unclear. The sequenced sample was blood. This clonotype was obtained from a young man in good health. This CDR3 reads CASRLTWAESWPNNSPLHF. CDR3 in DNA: TGTGCCAGCAGGCTGACATGGGCCGAATCCTGGCCCAATAATTCACCCCTCCACTTT.